A few counts support the clone carrying this TCR beta chain. One junction end disagrees with the germline gene, perhaps due to a read error. The sample is drawn from a study of cytomegalovirus exposure and HLA in healthy donors. The PCR was carried out with 60 Vbeta primers and 13 Jbeta primers. Here immunoSEQ multiplex PCR was the method, and the copy in TCRdb shows in-frame clones only, minus some. Of approximately 120,000 clones in the sample, approximately 78% were seen once. The germline CDR1 and CDR2 sequences are SEHNR and FQNEAQ (reference sequence). The CDR3 extends over 17 amino acids. Sequencing was carried out using PBMCs. The rearrangement links TRBV7-9 to TRBJ2-6; 7 positions match TRBD1. The receptor was isolated from a man aged 35 to 55 in good health and CMV-seronegative. The CDR3 protein is CASSALQGLSGANGLTF. The CDR3 coding sequence is TGTGCCAGCAGCGCTCTACAGGGGCTCTCTGGGGCCAACGGCCTGACTTTC. Full variable domain (rest looked up from reference TRBV7-9 and TRBJ2-6): DTGVSQNPRHKITKRGQNVTFRCDPISEHNRLYWYRQTLGQGPEFLTYFQNEAQLEKSRLLSDRFSAERPKGSFSTLEIQRTEQGDSAMYLCASSALQGLSGANGLTFGAGSRLTVL.